Shown below are 24 T cell receptor beta chains from a single sample sequenced in a study of blood T cell repertoires in COVID-19. Repertoires were generated with immunoSEQ multiplex PCR, while TCRdb's copy carries only in-frame clones and drops some. The repertoire holds about 290,000 clones, with approximately 86% as singletons. What was sequenced was peripheral blood. These receptors all come from a woman between 50 and 59 years old with active or convalescent COVID-19.

This clone was observed a single time. This sequence joins TRBV19 and TRBJ2-5, with D possibly matching TRBD1 (5 bases). Germline CDR1 reads LNHDA; CDR2 reads SQIVND (reference sequence). The length of the CDR3 is 14 residues. Trimming removed 8 bases from V and 5 bases from J, with 18 bases in between. The CDR3 bases are TGTGCCAGTTCTCAGCAGGGTTTGGGGGAGACCCAGTACTTC. It specifies CASSQQGLGETQYF.

Only a few counts were recorded for this clone. J is TRBJ2-7 and V is TRBV5-5, with D perhaps TRBD1 (5 bases). Looked up from germline, CDR1 is SGHKS and CDR2 is YYEKEE (reference sequence). Between the trimmed V and J ends, which lost 2 bases and 0 bases, there was a span of 12 bases. CDR3 length equals 15 residues. The CDR3 nucleotides read TGTGCCAGCAGCTTCTCGACAGTTTTCTCCTACGAGCAGTACTTC. It specifies CASSFSTVFSYEQYF.

The chain joins TRBV28 to TRBJ2-2, with 8 positions matching TRBD1. CDR1 is MDHEN, CDR2 SYDVKM, per germline. The CDR3 totals 14 residues. After removal of 3 bases from V and 3 bases from J, the junction contained 0 bases not matched to a gene. CDR3: CASSLTGDTGELFF. CDR3 DNA: TGTGCCAGCAGTTTGACAGGGGACACCGGGGAGCTGTTTTTT.

This chain links TRBV27 with TRBJ1-1; no reliable D call. The CDR3 contains 15 residues. Germline CDR1 and CDR2: MNHEY and SMNVEV (reference sequence). The ends were cut back, 6 bases at V and 9 bases at J, with 23 bases in the middle. The CDR3 DNA reads TGTGCCAGCAGCGACCGTACCGGGTTTCGAGGCAAAGCTTTCTTT. Its protein is CASSDRTGFRGKAFF.

This chain uses TRBV18 with TRBJ1-3; the match to TRBD1 covers 9 bases. CDR1 KGHSH and CDR2 LQKENI come from the germline V gene. V was clipped by 6 bases and J by 1 base; unmatched bases: 4. The CDR3 totals 15 residues. The CDR3 DNA reads as TGTGCCAGCTCCGGACAGGGGATATCTGGAAACACCATATATTTT. It specifies CASSGQGISGNTIYF. Using reference TRBV18 and TRBJ1-3 for the parts outside the CDR3, the full variable domain is NAGVMQNPRHLVRRRGQEARLRCSPMKGHSHVYWYRQLPEEGLKFMVYLQKENIIDESGMPKERFSAEFPKEGPSILRIQQVVRGDSAAYFCASSGQGISGNTIYFGEGSWLTVV.

This chain uses TRBV28 with TRBJ2-1; perhaps TRBD2 as D (6 bases). Germline CDR1 reads MDHEN; CDR2 reads SYDVKM. V was cut by 6 bases and J by 9 bases, with 24 bases left in between. CDR3 length: 16 residues. The CDR3 is CASSYNPSTGAGEQFF. Here the CDR3 DNA reads TGTGCCAGCAGCTACAACCCTAGCACGGGAGCGGGTGAGCAGTTCTTC.

The chain is built from TRBV15 and TRBJ1-2, with TRBD1 matching over 7 bases. The V and J ends lost 1 base and 3 bases, in that order; junction bases with no gene match: 2. Germline V gene sequence: CDR1 LNHNV, CDR2 YYDKDF (reference sequence). The CDR3 is made up of 14 amino acids. The CDR3 DNA is TGTGCCACCAGCAGAGGGGACAGAGACTATGGCTACACCTTC. Its translation: CATSRGDRDYGYTF. Supplemented by reference TRBV15 and TRBJ1-2, the full variable domain reads DAMVIQNPRYQVTQFGKPVTLSCSQTLNHNVMYWYQQKSSQAPKLLFHYYDKDFNNEADTPDNFQSRRPNTSFCFLDIRSPGLGDTAMYLCATSRGDRDYGYTFGSGTRLTVV.

This clone has a handful of counts. The chain joins TRBV28 to TRBJ2-1; 7 bases are a match to TRBD2. This CDR3 region has 17 residues. Germline values: CDR1 MDHEN, CDR2 SYDVKM. The ends lost 1 base at V and 3 bases at J; junction bases unmatched: 9. The CDR3 protein is CASSLLGGGSRYNEQFF. The CDR3 DNA follows: TGTGCCAGCAGTTTATTGGGTGGCGGGAGCCGCTACAATGAGCAGTTCTTC. Combining the CDR3 with reference TRBV28 and TRBJ2-1 gives the whole variable domain DVKVTQSSRYLVKRTGEKVFLECVQDMDHENMFWYRQDPGLGLRLIYFSYDVKMKEKGDIPEGYSVSREKKERFSLILESASTNQTSMYLCASSLLGGGSRYNEQFFGPGTRLTVL.

The V call is TRBV3-1 (or the pseudogene TRBV3-2), the J call TRBJ2-7; TRBD2 might be the D (7 bases). Trimming left V 3 bases short and J 1 base short, with 16 bases between. CDR3 length: 16 residues. Looked up from germline, CDR1 is LGHDT and CDR2 is YNNKEL (reference sequence). CDR3 bases: TGTGCCAGCAGCCATCCTAGGGGGGGACTTTCCTACGAGCAGTACTTC. It yields the protein CASSHPRGGLSYEQYF.

This clone was detected a few times. The chain employs TRBV6-6 and TRBJ2-2; 7 bases fit TRBD1. This CDR3 has 17 residues. Trimming cost V 5 bases and J 0 bases; bases outside gene matches: 9. Germline-derived CDR1 and CDR2 are MNHNY and SVGAGI (reference sequence). CDR3 sequence reads: CASSPTGQRANTGELFF. CDR3 sequence (DNA): TGTGCCAGCAGTCCGACAGGGCAACGCGCGAACACCGGGGAGCTGTTTTTT.

V usage is TRBV6-5 and J usage is TRBJ2-5; weak D call: TRBD2 (7 bases). The germline V gene has CDR1 MNHEY and CDR2 SVGAGI. Trimming cost V 7 bases and J 6 bases, with 18 bases left between them. CDR3 length equals 14 residues. This chain's CDR3 is CASIPPGGSQTQYF. CDR3 bases: TGTGCCAGCATTCCCCCGGGGGGCTCCCAGACCCAGTACTTC.

This clone came up once. The rearrangement links TRBV6-5 to TRBJ1-2; 9 nucleotides align to TRBD1. The length of the CDR3 is 12 residues. Germline trimming cut 6 bases from V and 7 bases from J; bases unmatched to any gene: 3. Germline CDR1 reads MNHEY; CDR2 reads SVGAGI. The CDR3 here is CASSQTGGGYTF. In DNA, the CDR3 is TGTGCCAGCAGCCAGACAGGGGGTGGCTACACCTTC.

This clone has a count of ten or more. The gene calls are TRBV9 and TRBJ1-5, with a possible D match to TRBD1 (6 bases). CDR1 and CDR2 (germline): SGDLS, YYNGEE. The CDR3 is made up of 12 amino acids. Trimming took 8 bases from V and 6 from J, leaving 12 bases between them. This CDR3 is CASGGLSQPQHF. The DNA for the CDR3 is TGTGCCAGTGGGGGCCTTTCTCAGCCCCAGCATTTT.

The rearrangement joins TRBV18 to TRBJ2-7; 11 bases are shared with TRBD2. The CDR3 totals 16 residues. Germline V gives CDR1 KGHSH, CDR2 LQKENI. V lost 2 bases, J lost 5 bases, and 8 bases stayed unmatched. CDR3: CASSPGTSGSKDEQYF. CDR3 in DNA: TGTGCCAGCTCACCAGGCACTAGCGGGAGCAAGGACGAGCAGTACTTC.

The V gene is TRBV5-1, the J gene TRBJ2-5; 9 bases align to TRBD2. CDR3 size: 15 residues. CDR1 and CDR2 from the germline V gene are SGHRS and YFSETQ. V was clipped by 4 bases and J by 1 base; unmatched bases: 5. The CDR3 DNA reads as TGCGCCAGCAGCAGTCAAGCGGGAGGCCAAGAGACCCAGTACTTC. Translated: CASSSQAGGQETQYF.

J is TRBJ2-7 and V is TRBV24-1; no definite D call. The germline V gene has CDR1 KGHDR and CDR2 SFDVKD. Trimming pared 1 base from V and 3 bases from J, leaving 21 bases between. This CDR3 is 18 amino acids long. CDR3 sequence (DNA): TGTGCCACCAGTGATTTCGGGTGCAAAAATCCGACGGGCTACGAGCAGTACTTC. Translated: CATSDFGCKNPTGYEQYF.

The chain combines TRBV7-9 with TRBJ1-2; 7 nucleotides match TRBD1. Trimming at V came to 5 bases and at J to 8 bases, leaving 11 bases not matched to a gene. In germline, CDR1 is SEHNR, CDR2 FQNEAQ (reference sequence). The CDR3 sequence is 14 residues long. CDR3 bases: TGTGCCAGCAGCCCACAGACAGGGCGAGAGGGCTACACCTTC. Translation: CASSPQTGREGYTF.

This sequence joins TRBV7-2 and TRBJ2-2; 7 bases map to TRBD2. The J segment lost 3 bases and the V segment lost 1 base, leaving 5 bases of the junction unmatched. CDR3 length: 16 residues. Germline V CDR1 and CDR2: SGHTA, FQGNSA. CDR3 amino acids: CASSLVGGGHTGELFF. CDR3 sequence (DNA): TGTGCCAGCAGCTTAGTTGGGGGAGGGCACACCGGGGAGCTGTTTTTT.

Turning to this clone: This specimen includes other DNA sequences encoding the same CDR3. CDR3 loop: CASSFSTEAFF. CDR3 DNA sequence: TGTGCCAGCAGTTTTAGCACTGAAGCTTTCTTT. The V call is TRBV12-3 or TRBV12-4, the J call TRBJ1-1, with unresolved D. This CDR3 region has 11 residues. The V end lost 3 bases, the J end lost 4 bases, and 3 bases lay between the germline ends.

The rearrangement uses TRBV10-3 and TRBJ2-7; 12 nucleotides align to TRBD1. CDR1 is ENHRY, CDR2 SYGVKD, per germline. This CDR3 comprises 14 residues. J gave up 1 base and V 6 bases, and 1 base lay outside the gene matches. The CDR3 sequence: CAIRGQGASYEQYF. DNA for the CDR3: TGTGCCATCAGGGGACAGGGGGCTTCCTACGAGCAGTACTTC.

This chain uses TRBV15 with TRBJ2-7; D call uncertain. The CDR3 is 16 amino acids. V was trimmed by 1 base and J by 2 bases, leaving 15 bases between them. Germline loops: CDR1 LNHNV, CDR2 YYDKDF (reference sequence). CDR3 region: CATSRGRSDQAYEQYF. DNA of the CDR3: TGTGCCACCAGCAGAGGCCGGAGTGACCAAGCCTACGAGCAGTACTTC.

As regards this clone: Other nucleotide sequences from this sample produce the same CDR3. The rearrangement joins TRBV29-1 to TRBJ1-4, with 7 bases identical to TRBD1. The germline V gene has CDR1 SQVTM and CDR2 ANQGSEA. The J segment lost 7 bases and the V segment lost 7 bases, leaving 6 bases of the junction unmatched. The CDR3 extends over 12 amino acids. The CDR3 bases are TGCAGCGCTCGGGACAGAGCTGAAAAACTGTTTTTT. Translating gives CSARDRAEKLFF.

This chain joins TRBV7-9 and TRBJ2-7; 10 positions agree with TRBD1. CDR1 is SEHNR, CDR2 FQNEAQ, per germline (reference sequence). J gave up 2 bases and V 1 base, and 5 bases lay outside the gene matches. This CDR3 is built from 16 residues. CDR3 protein: CASSLVHGTGAYEQYF. For the CDR3, the DNA is TGTGCCAGCAGCTTAGTGCACGGGACAGGGGCCTACGAGCAGTACTTC.

As concerns this clone: This CDR3 fails to terminate in the conserved phenylalanine or tryptophan, so it likely reflects a read error. The limits of the CDR3 on the DNA are not certain, so only TCRdb's listed CDR3 is given. V usage is TRBV19 and J usage is TRBJ1-4; TRBD1, the table's D call, lacks a check against the DNA. The CDR3 spans 9 amino acids, including both terminal residues. Germline V gene sequence: CDR1 LNHDA, CDR2 SQIVND (reference sequence). The CDR3 reads CAWGPRGEG.